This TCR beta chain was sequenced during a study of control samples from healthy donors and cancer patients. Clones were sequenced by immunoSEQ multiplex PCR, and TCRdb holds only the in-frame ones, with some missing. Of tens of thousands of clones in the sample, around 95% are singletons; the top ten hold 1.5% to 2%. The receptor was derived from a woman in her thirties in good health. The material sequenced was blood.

The CDR3 loop is CASSYLAGGETQYF. The DNA of the CDR3 is TGTGCCAGCAGTTACTTAGCGGGAGGAGAGACCCAGTACTTC. The gene calls are TRBV6-5 and TRBJ2-5; TRBD2 agrees at 10 bases. Unmatched junction bases numbered 0, after V lost 1 base and J lost 4 bases. CDR3 length: 14 amino acids. Germline CDR1 MNHEY, CDR2 SVGAGI.